Listed below are T cell receptor beta chains from one sample, sequenced in a study of T cell responses to AZD1222 COVID-19 vaccine. Profiled with immunoSEQ multiplex PCR; TCRdb holds only in-frame clones, not every one. The sample consists of over 130,000 clones, 88% of them appearing once. This sample comprised peripheral blood, obtained 28 days after the second AZD1222 dose. All receptors derive from an adult who received the AZD1222 COVID-19 vaccine. Each CDR3 is given with its conserved first and last residue. A D gene is named only where the DNA matches it firmly. The size of a clone is reported for some rows only, either as once, few or many, or as a class for expanded clones.

CDR3: CASSRIPFTHTDTQYF
DNA: TGTGCCAGCAGTCGCATTCCTTTCACCCACACAGATACGCAGTATTTT
size: once
V: TRBV7-3
J: TRBJ2-3
D: .

CDR3: CASSAPGQGAQRELFF
DNA: TGTGCCAGCAGTGCGCCGGGACAGGGGGCGCAGAGGGAGCTGTTTTTT
size: .
V: TRBV28
J: TRBJ2-2
D: TRBD1

CDR3: CAWTPGLGTDTQYF
DNA: TGTGCCTGGACCCCGGGACTTGGCACAGATACGCAGTATTTT
size: .
V: TRBV30
J: TRBJ2-3
D: .

CDR3: CASSPTGQTEAFF
DNA: TGTGCCAGCAGCCCTACCGGACAGACTGAAGCTTTCTTT
size: .
V: TRBV11-3
J: TRBJ1-1
D: .

CDR3: CASSTGINQPQHF
DNA: TGTGCCAGCAGTACAGGCATCAATCAGCCCCAGCATTTT
size: .
V: TRBV12-3/TRBV12-4
J: TRBJ1-5
D: .

CDR3: CASSHRDRAEKLFF
DNA: TGTGCCAGCAGTCACCGGGACAGGGCCGAAAAACTGTTTTTT
size: .
V: TRBV6-5
J: TRBJ1-4
D: TRBD1

CDR3: CASSQDLVTRGSYEQYF
DNA: TGTGCCAGCAGCCAAGATCTGGTGACTAGGGGCTCCTACGAGCAGTACTTC
size: .
V: TRBV4-2
J: TRBJ2-7
D: .

CDR3: CASSYPGAVREQYF
DNA: TGTGCCAGCAGTTACCCAGGGGCCGTCAGGGAGCAGTACTTC
size: .
V: TRBV6-2/TRBV6-3
J: TRBJ2-7
D: .

CDR3: CATSDPLRAVSGYTF
DNA: TGTGCCACCAGTGATCCCCTCAGGGCGGTCTCTGGCTACACCTTC
size: .
V: TRBV24-1
J: TRBJ1-2
D: .

CDR3: CASSGSYEQYF
DNA: TGTGCCAGCAGTGGTTCCTACGAGCAGTACTTC
size: .
V: TRBV2
J: TRBJ2-7
D: .

CDR3: CASSVVPGVGNTIYF
DNA: TGTGCCAGCAGCGTAGTTCCGGGGGTTGGAAACACCATATATTTT
size: .
V: TRBV9
J: TRBJ1-3
D: .

CDR3: CASSYGTSGSTDTQYF
DNA: TGTGCCAGCAGTTACGGGACTAGCGGGAGCACAGATACGCAGTATTTT
size: .
V: TRBV6-5
J: TRBJ2-3
D: TRBD2

CDR3: CASSSEQPQHF
DNA: TGTGCCAGCAGTTCCGAGCAGCCCCAGCATTTT
size: .
V: TRBV28
J: TRBJ1-5
D: .

CDR3: CASSPETVTEAFF
DNA: TGTGCCAGCAGCCCCGAGACAGTCACTGAAGCTTTCTTT
size: .
V: TRBV6-5
J: TRBJ1-1
D: .

CDR3: CAISESGGNTIYF
DNA: TGTGCCATCAGTGAGTCGGGTGGAAACACCATATATTTT
size: .
V: TRBV10-3
J: TRBJ1-3
D: .

CDR3: CASSLEVSGIQYF
DNA: TGTGCCAGCAGCTTAGAGGTCTCCGGCATTCAGTACTTC
size: few
V: TRBV7-9
J: TRBJ2-4
D: .

CDR3: CASREGNSPLHF
DNA: TGTGCCAGCAGAGAGGGTAATTCACCCCTCCACTTT
size: .
V: TRBV2
J: TRBJ1-6
D: .

CDR3: CASSFIGQGADGYTF
DNA: TGTGCCAGCAGTTTCATCGGACAGGGGGCTGACGGCTACACCTTC
size: .
V: TRBV28
J: TRBJ1-2
D: TRBD1

CDR3: CASKYSGANVLTF
DNA: TGTGCCAGCAAATACTCTGGGGCCAACGTCCTGACTTTC
size: .
V: TRBV27
J: TRBJ2-6
D: .

CDR3: CASSLYQDRGSFGANVLTF
DNA: TGTGCCAGCAGCTTGTATCAGGACAGGGGATCTTTCGGGGCCAACGTCCTGACTTTC
size: .
V: TRBV5-5
J: TRBJ2-6
D: TRBD1

CDR3: CASTQGQGLSGNTIYF
DNA: TGTGCCAGCACTCAGGGGCAGGGCCTCTCTGGAAACACCATATATTTT
size: .
V: TRBV19
J: TRBJ1-3
D: .

CDR3: CASSQTDSMNTEAFF
DNA: TGTGCCAGCAGCCAAACGGACAGCATGAACACTGAAGCTTTCTTT
size: .
V: TRBV5-5
J: TRBJ1-1
D: .

CDR3: CASSTTSTKGNSPLHF
DNA: TGTGCCAGTAGTACAACCTCGACGAAGGGAAATTCACCCCTCCACTTT
size: few
V: TRBV19
J: TRBJ1-6
D: .

CDR3: CASSLGTSGGASGTQYF
DNA: TGTGCCAGCAGCTTAGGGACTAGCGGGGGGGCTAGTGGGACCCAGTACTTC
size: .
V: TRBV5-4
J: TRBJ2-5
D: TRBD2

CDR3: CASGKSLNEQFF
DNA: TGTGCCAGCGGGAAGTCTTTAAATGAGCAGTTCTTC
size: .
V: TRBV7-3
J: TRBJ2-1
D: .

CDR3: CASSPFAGQGNEKLFF
DNA: TGTGCCAGCTCACCTTTTGCGGGACAGGGGAATGAAAAACTGTTTTTT
size: .
V: TRBV18
J: TRBJ1-4
D: TRBD1

CDR3: CASSSRENPDIKQYF
DNA: TGTGCCAGCAGCTCCCGCGAGAACCCCGACATCAAGCAGTACTTC
size: .
V: TRBV7-9
J: TRBJ2-7
D: .

CDR3: CASSLVGYEQYF
DNA: TGTGCCAGCAGCTTGGTAGGCTACGAGCAGTACTTC
size: .
V: TRBV5-5
J: TRBJ2-7
D: .

CDR3: CASSLRQKDSPLHF
DNA: TGTGCCAGCAGCTTAAGACAGAAAGATTCACCCCTCCACTTT
size: .
V: TRBV11-2
J: TRBJ1-6
D: .

CDR3: CASSHRPGQEGVSVNSPLHF
DNA: TGTGCCAGCAGTCACCGCCCGGGACAAGAGGGAGTAAGTGTTAATTCACCCCTCCACTTT
size: .
V: TRBV27
J: TRBJ1-6
D: .

CDR3: CASSSRGAAATQYF
DNA: TGTGCCAGCAGCTCTCGGGGAGCTGCTGCTACGCAGTATTTT
size: .
V: TRBV5-4
J: TRBJ2-3
D: .

CDR3: CASGGRSSYEQYF
DNA: TGTGCCAGCGGAGGAAGGAGCTCCTACGAGCAGTACTTC
size: .
V: TRBV2
J: TRBJ2-7
D: .

CDR3: CASSKTSGQETQYF
DNA: TGTGCCAGCTCAAAGACTAGCGGCCAAGAGACCCAGTACTTC
size: .
V: TRBV18
J: TRBJ2-5
D: TRBD2

CDR3: CASSGGGRYHEQYF
DNA: TGCGCCAGCAGCGGTGGGGGGCGCTACCACGAGCAGTACTTC
size: .
V: TRBV5-1
J: TRBJ2-7
D: .

CDR3: CASSVGGRVSAGELFF
DNA: TGTGCCAGCAGCGTAGGCGGCAGGGTTTCGGCCGGGGAGCTGTTTTTT
size: .
V: TRBV9
J: TRBJ2-2
D: .

CDR3: CATSDPRDSSNQPQHF
DNA: TGTGCCACCAGTGATCCTAGGGACAGCTCGAATCAGCCCCAGCATTTT
size: few
V: TRBV24-1
J: TRBJ1-5
D: TRBD1

CDR3: CASSAWGSPLHF
DNA: TGTGCCAGTAGTGCCTGGGGTTCACCCCTCCACTTT
size: .
V: TRBV19
J: TRBJ1-6
D: .

CDR3: CASRAGGGNQPQHF
DNA: TGTGCCAGCAGAGCAGGGGGGGGCAATCAGCCCCAGCATTTT
size: .
V: TRBV28
J: TRBJ1-5
D: TRBD1

CDR3: CASRETLRGAGINSPLHF
DNA: TGTGCCAGCAGGGAGACCCTACGGGGAGCAGGGATTAATTCACCCCTCCACTTT
size: .
V: TRBV7-9
J: TRBJ1-6
D: .

CDR3: CASRQGGVGELFF
DNA: TGTGCCAGCAGACAGGGAGGAGTCGGGGAGCTGTTTTTT
size: .
V: TRBV6-4
J: TRBJ2-2
D: .

CDR3: CASSRRGGQNTGELFF
DNA: TGTGCCAGCAGCCGCCGGGGGGGACAAAACACCGGGGAGCTGTTTTTT
size: .
V: TRBV5-4
J: TRBJ2-2
D: TRBD2

CDR3: CASCARENTEAFF
DNA: TGTGCCAGCTGTGCAAGGGAGAACACTGAAGCTTTCTTT
size: .
V: TRBV27
J: TRBJ1-1
D: .